These 24 T cell receptor beta chains share one sample of origin, sequenced in a study of cytomegalovirus exposure and HLA in healthy donors. A multiplex PCR was run with 60 Vbeta primers and 13 Jbeta primers. Using immunoSEQ multiplex PCR, the repertoire was profiled, and TCRdb retains in-frame clones only, with some absent. The data contain over 150,000 clones, about 80% of them seen just once; the ten biggest clones take up roughly 1.2%. The specimen was PBMCs. The source of these receptors is a woman between 45 and 65 years old in good health and CMV-seronegative.

The chain couples TRBV11-3 to TRBJ2-3, with 14 bases lining up with TRBD2. The CDR3 totals 18 residues. V was clipped by 5 bases and J by 3 bases; unmatched bases: 10. The V gene's germline CDR1 is SGHNT and CDR2 YENEEA. This CDR3 is CASSPLRGLAGATDTQYF. The CDR3 coding sequence is TGTGCCAGCAGCCCACTCCGGGGACTAGCGGGAGCGACAGATACGCAGTATTTT.

This chain uses TRBV4-1 with TRBJ2-2, with 8 bases matching TRBD2. This CDR3 contains 19 residues. J was trimmed by 6 bases and V by 2 bases; bases with no gene match: 17. Germline V gene lookup returns CDR1 MGHRA and CDR2 YSYEKL. The CDR3 reads CASSQFPTVTSGPPGELFF. In nucleotides, the CDR3 is TGCGCCAGCAGCCAATTCCCAACTGTAACTAGCGGTCCTCCCGGGGAGCTGTTTTTT.

This clone was counted between two and nine times. V is TRBV6-6 and J is TRBJ2-7; D unresolved. This CDR3 is 12 amino acids long. V lost 6 bases and J 3 bases, leaving 9 bases between the germline ends. Looked up from germline, CDR1 is MNHNY and CDR2 is SVGAGI (reference sequence). This CDR3 is CASSLLNYEQYF. The CDR3 DNA reads as TGTGCCAGCAGCCTCCTAAACTACGAGCAGTACTTC.

The V call is TRBV4-3, the J call TRBJ2-7, with a weak D call TRBD2 (6 bases). The CDR3 totals 15 residues. CDR1 and CDR2 from the germline V gene are LGHNA and YSLEER. Trimming removed 1 base from V and 2 bases from J, with 12 bases in between. CDR3 in amino acids: CASSQGVEGPYEQYF. The DNA of the CDR3 is TGCGCCAGCAGCCAAGGGGTGGAGGGGCCCTACGAGCAGTACTTC.

This chain uses TRBV6-7 with TRBJ1-2; unclear D gene. TRBV6-7 is known as an ORF, though its function is uncertain. The V end lost 5 bases, the J end lost 8 bases, and 18 bases lay between the germline ends. The CDR3 is made up of 14 amino acids. CDR3 coding DNA: TGTGCCAGCAGTCACAGACCCCGGGGAGAAGGCTACACCTTC. It yields the protein CASSHRPRGEGYTF.

The V gene is TRBV28, the J gene TRBJ2-4; D might be TRBD2 (6 bases). V dropped 6 bases and J dropped 7 bases, with 16 bases sitting between them. The CDR3 contains 14 residues. Germline V gene data show CDR1 as MDHEN and CDR2 as SYDVKM. For the CDR3, the DNA is TGTGCCAGCAGAGAGGAGGGTAGAGGCAACATTCAGTACTTC. It specifies CASREEGRGNIQYF.

For the CDR3, the DNA is TGCGCCAGCAGCAACGGGGCCGGGACACAAAACAATGAGCAGTTCTTC. Translating gives CASSNGAGTQNNEQFF. The genes are TRBV4-1 and TRBJ2-1, with D tentatively TRBD1 (6 bases). Trimming removed 5 bases from V and 5 bases from J, with 19 bases in between. The CDR3 is 16 amino acids. Germline loops: CDR1 MGHRA, CDR2 YSYEKL.

This clone has just a few counts. The chain employs TRBV19 and TRBJ2-7, with TRBD1 matching over 7 bases. The CDR3 is 16 residues long. From germline, CDR1 is LNHDA and CDR2 SQIVND (reference sequence). Trimming at V came to 4 bases and at J to 2 bases, leaving 11 bases not matched to a gene. The chain's CDR3 is CASSTRRDSQTYEQYF. The DNA for the CDR3 is TGTGCCAGTAGTACGCGACGGGACAGCCAAACCTACGAGCAGTACTTC.

This sequence joins TRBV4-2 and TRBJ2-2; TRBD2 aligns across 12 bases. Germline V gene lookup returns CDR1 LGHNA and CDR2 YNFKEQ. The CDR3 spans 15 residues. The J segment lost 5 bases and the V segment lost 2 bases, leaving 0 bases of the junction unmatched. The CDR3, as DNA: TGTGCCAGCAGCCAACTAGCGGGAGGGACCGGGGAGCTGTTTTTT. Its protein product is CASSQLAGGTGELFF.

The sample holds a few counts of this clone. The chain recombines TRBV2 with TRBJ2-5; 9 positions match TRBD1. This CDR3 has 14 residues. Trimming at V came to 10 bases and at J to 0 bases, leaving 6 bases not matched to a gene. The V gene's germline CDR1 is SNHLY and CDR2 FYNNEI. The CDR3 DNA sequence: TGTGCCACCGCGACAGGGGGGTACCAAGAGACCCAGTACTTC. Protein sequence: CATATGGYQETQYF.

On this clone itself: Other DNA sequences within the sample encode an identical CDR3. The chain recombines TRBV9 with TRBJ2-7; a possible D gene is TRBD2 (6 bases). Trimming removed 4 bases at V and 0 bases at J, with 11 bases between. The length of the CDR3 is 14 residues. Germline CDR1 and CDR2: SGDLS and YYNGEE. The CDR3 DNA reads TGTGCCAGCAGCCCCCTAGCGAGCTCCTACGAGCAGTACTTC. Amino acids: CASSPLASSYEQYF.

This clone showed up just once. The chain joins TRBV2 to TRBJ2-1; TRBD1 might be the D (6 bases). The V end was cut by 2 bases, the J end by 1 base, with 18 bases between. The CDR3 has 18 residues. In germline, CDR1 is SNHLY, CDR2 FYNNEI. The CDR3 is CASSESITGQPSYNEQFF. CDR3 bases: TGTGCCAGCAGTGAATCTATCACGGGACAACCTTCCTACAATGAGCAGTTCTTC.

This chain uses TRBV7-2 with TRBJ2-3, with a weak D call TRBD1 (6 bases). The length of the CDR3 is 15 residues. Germline V gene lookup returns CDR1 SGHTA and CDR2 FQGNSA. Deletions cut 3 bases from V and 4 bases from J, with 14 bases between. CDR3 sequence reads: CASSLRGRGSDTQYF. The CDR3 DNA follows: TGTGCCAGCAGCTTGCGCGGCAGGGGATCAGATACGCAGTATTTT.

This chain joins TRBV2 and TRBJ2-7; 15 bases map to TRBD2. The CDR3 extends over 17 amino acids. V trimming: 6 bases; J trimming: 4 bases; junction bases outside the gene matches: 10. Germline CDR1 is SNHLY and CDR2 is FYNNEI. Here the CDR3 DNA reads TGTGCCAGCAGGGACGGACTAGCGGGAGGGAGTGCGTACGAGCAGTACTTC. Protein sequence: CASRDGLAGGSAYEQYF.

This sequence joins TRBV7-9 and TRBJ1-6; no firm D call. The germline V and J ends were trimmed by 2 bases and 5 bases, with 10 bases remaining between them. The CDR3 sequence is 15 residues long. Germline V gives CDR1 SEHNR, CDR2 FQNEAQ (reference sequence). For the CDR3, the DNA is TGTGCCAGCAGCTTACAGGCTTCCGATAATTCACCCCTCCACTTT. This sequence encodes CASSLQASDNSPLHF.

The chain couples TRBV30 to TRBJ1-4; 7 bases are shared with TRBD1. Germline V CDR1 and CDR2: GTSNPN, SVGIG (reference sequence). The junction had 6 bases not matched to a gene; V was cut back by 8 bases and J by 3 bases. This CDR3 spans 13 amino acids. The CDR3 DNA is TGTGCCGGAGACAGGGTTCCTAATGAAAAACTGTTTTTT. It specifies CAGDRVPNEKLFF.

This chain's CDR3 is CAWSRLSGAYNEQFF. The DNA for the CDR3 is TGTGCCTGGAGTCGCCTTAGCGGGGCCTACAATGAGCAGTTCTTC. The genes are TRBV30 and TRBJ2-1, with TRBD2 identical over 8 bases. Germline values: CDR1 GTSNPN, CDR2 SVGIG (reference sequence). Trimming took 2 bases from V and 2 from J; bases not matched to a gene: 5. The CDR3 runs to 15 residues.

This chain links TRBV19 with TRBJ1-2, with a possible D match to TRBD1 (5 bases). The CDR3 spans 12 residues. Trimming removed 5 bases from V and 5 bases from J, with 9 bases in between. Per the germline V gene, CDR1 is LNHDA and CDR2 is SQIVND (reference sequence). The CDR3 nucleotides are TGTGCCAGTAGTTTCGGGGGTTATGGCTACACCTTC. This codes for CASSFGGYGYTF. The variable domain in full, completed from reference TRBV19 and TRBJ1-2, reads DGGITQSPKYLFRKEGQNVTLSCEQNLNHDAMYWYRQDPGQGLRLIYYSQIVNDFQKGDIAEGYSVSREKKESFPLTVTSAQKNPTAFYLCASSFGGYGYTFGSGTRLTVV.

The chain carries TRBV5-1 and TRBJ2-7; TRBD2 aligns across 7 bases. The CDR3 is 15 amino acids. Trimming cost V 0 bases and J 0 bases; bases outside gene matches: 3. Germline CDR1 and CDR2: SGHRS and YFSETQ. The CDR3 DNA follows: TGCGCCAGCAGCTTGGCCGGCGGGGGCTCCTACGAGCAGTACTTC. This translates into CASSLAGGGSYEQYF.

This chain joins TRBV7-3 and TRBJ2-7; TRBD2 matches at 10 bases. Per germline, CDR1 SGHTA and CDR2 FQGTGA. The trim removed 2 bases at V and 4 bases at J, leaving 5 bases unmatched. This CDR3 region has 15 residues. CDR3 amino acids: CASSLELAGVYEQYF. The CDR3 DNA sequence: TGTGCCAGCAGCTTAGAGCTAGCGGGAGTGTACGAGCAGTACTTC.

The chain has TRBV19 and TRBJ2-3, with a weak D call TRBD2 (5 bases). This CDR3 region has 14 residues. Trimming removed 3 bases at V and 4 bases at J, with 11 bases between. Germline-derived CDR1 and CDR2 are LNHDA and SQIVND (reference sequence). CDR3: CASSIRADADTQYF. The DNA of the CDR3 is TGTGCCAGTAGTATTAGAGCGGACGCAGATACGCAGTATTTT.

This chain links TRBV18 with TRBJ1-5, with D possibly TRBD1 on 6 matching bases. Germline CDR1 KGHSH, CDR2 LQKENI. CDR3 length: 16 amino acids. The V end was cut by 3 bases, the J end by 0 bases, with 12 bases between. This CDR3 reads CASSPPGQFSNQPQHF. The CDR3 DNA follows: TGTGCCAGCTCACCCCCAGGACAGTTTAGCAATCAGCCCCAGCATTTT.

The chain employs TRBV5-1 and TRBJ2-3; D is possibly TRBD2 (5 bases). CDR1 and CDR2 from the germline V gene are SGHRS and YFSETQ. Deletions cut 3 bases from V and 0 bases from J, with 11 bases between. The CDR3 is made up of 15 amino acids. As DNA, the CDR3 is TGCGCCAGCAGCTCGGGGTTTCAAAGCACAGATACGCAGTATTTT. It is translated as CASSSGFQSTDTQYF.

This sequence joins TRBV7-8 and TRBJ1-3, with a possible D match to TRBD1 (5 bases). Trimming removed 5 bases from V and 0 bases from J, with 11 bases in between. Germline V gene sequence: CDR1 SGHVS, CDR2 FQNEAQ. The CDR3 sequence is 15 residues long. The CDR3 protein is CASSPDSNSGNTIYF. As DNA, the CDR3 is TGTGCCAGCAGCCCCGACAGTAACTCTGGAAACACCATATATTTT.